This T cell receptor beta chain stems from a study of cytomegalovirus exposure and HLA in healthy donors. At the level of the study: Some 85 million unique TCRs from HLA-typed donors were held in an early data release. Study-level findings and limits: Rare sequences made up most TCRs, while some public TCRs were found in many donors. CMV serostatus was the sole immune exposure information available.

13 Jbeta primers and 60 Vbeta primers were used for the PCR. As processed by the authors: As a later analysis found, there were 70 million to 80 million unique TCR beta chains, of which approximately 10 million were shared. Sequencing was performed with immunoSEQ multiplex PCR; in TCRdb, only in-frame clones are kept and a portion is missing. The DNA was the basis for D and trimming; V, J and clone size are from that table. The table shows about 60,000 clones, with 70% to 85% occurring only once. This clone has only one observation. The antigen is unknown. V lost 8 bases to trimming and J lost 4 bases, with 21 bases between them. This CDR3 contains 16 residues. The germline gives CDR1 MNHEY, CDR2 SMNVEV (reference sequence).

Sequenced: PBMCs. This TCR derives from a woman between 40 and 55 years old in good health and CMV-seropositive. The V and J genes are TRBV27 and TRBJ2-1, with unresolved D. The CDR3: CASCLYHSLRYNEQFF. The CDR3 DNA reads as TGTGCCAGCTGTCTATACCACAGCCTAAGGTACAATGAGCAGTTCTTC.